The entry below describes one TCR beta chain. Antigen unknown. In the ViraFEST assay, antigen-specific CD4+ clonotypes were identified by expansion after peptide-pool stimulation. Researchers isolated CD4+ T cells once 9 to 11 days of culture had elapsed. Absence of prior SARS-CoV-2 infection characterized the vaccine recipients, who showed negative nucleocapsid antibodies. Germline CDR1 reads KGHSH; CDR2 reads LQKENI. There are 14 residues in the CDR3. V shed 5 bases and J 7 bases; nucleotides not matched to a gene: 3. The data were obtained in a study of vaccination effects on CD4 cells after COVID-19. At the level of the study: BNT162b2 vaccine or mRNA-1273 vaccine was given to participants in two doses.

Repertoires were generated with immunoSEQ multiplex PCR, while TCRdb's copy carries only in-frame clones and drops some. The repertoire includes about 24,000 clones, about 71% of them detected once, and 12% sits in the top ten. The sample consisted of CD4+ T cells from PBMCs cultured with HCoV-OC43 spike peptides, taken before COVID-19 vaccination. Regarding subset: HCoV-OC43 spike overlapping peptide pool stimulation. This sequence joins TRBV18 and TRBJ1-6, with 9 bases lining up with TRBD1. The sequence came from a human donor who received a COVID-19 vaccine. The CDR3 DNA is TGTGCCAGCTCAGCAGGGACAGGGAATTCACCCCTCCACTTT. Translated, it gives CASSAGTGNSPLHF.